This paragraph reports one TCR beta chain. The data were obtained in a study of blood T cell repertoires in COVID-19. Across the study: Acute and convalescent COVID-19 samples came from the United States, Italy and Spain.

TCRdb's table, derived via immunoSEQ multiplex PCR, lists solely in-frame clones and lacks some. The table shows roughly 300,000 clones, with about 87% occurring only once. Adults between roughly 18 and 95 years of age took part from 20 to 25 US areas. From germline, CDR1 is DFQATT and CDR2 SNEGSKA (reference sequence). This CDR3 comprises 12 residues. With 3 bases removed from V and 6 bases from J, the gap between germline ends came to 12 bases. The receptor was isolated from a woman aged 25 to 39 who had recovered from COVID-19. Sequences were obtained from PBMCs or T cells enriched from blood (not recorded which). V gene TRBV20-1 combines with J gene TRBJ2-7, with D possibly being TRBD2 (5 bases). The CDR3 sequence: CSASEGRGEQYF. The CDR3 DNA follows: TGCAGTGCTAGTGAGGGTCGGGGCGAGCAGTACTTC.